These 24 T cell receptor beta chains originate from one sample sequenced in a study of T cells after yellow fever vaccination. In TCRdb, the 5' RACE reads were re-called with MiXCR into one record per CDR3 protein. This table has just under 600,000 distinct CDR3 sequences, 13% appearing once. Source: PBMCs, taken on the day of the yellow fever booster vaccination. These TCRs come from a man aged 25 to 45 who received the YFV17D yellow fever vaccine.

The chain combines TRBV19 with TRBJ1-5; D call uncertain. V gave up 4 bases and J gave up 4 bases, with 17 bases separating them. The V gene's germline CDR1 is LNHDA and CDR2 SQIVND (reference sequence). The CDR3 extends over 16 amino acids. CDR3 loop: CASSTTRALTNQPQHF. The CDR3 nucleotides read TGTGCCAGTAGTACTACCCGGGCCCTGACGAATCAGCCCCAGCATTTT.

This clonotype was counted only a few times. The rearrangement joins TRBV10-3 to TRBJ2-1; 10 bases fit TRBD2. J lost 3 bases, V lost 7 bases, and 12 bases had no gene match. The CDR3 consists of 17 residues. Germline V gene data show CDR1 as ENHRY and CDR2 as SYGVKD. CDR3 bases: TGTGCCATCACCCAGGGTATAGCGGGAGGATTCTACAATGAGCAGTTCTTC. Translated: CAITQGIAGGFYNEQFF.

This rearrangement joins TRBV3-1 to TRBJ2-2; a weak D match, TRBD2 (6 bases). This CDR3 region has 14 residues. The germline CDR1 and CDR2 sequences are LGHDT and YNNKEL (reference sequence). Trimming stripped 4 bases from V and 7 bases from J, with 13 bases between. The chain's CDR3 is CASSPTGAFGELFF. CDR3 DNA sequence: TGTGCCAGCAGCCCCACGGGAGCTTTCGGGGAGCTGTTTTTT.

The V call is TRBV6-4, the J call TRBJ2-5; the match to TRBD2 covers 9 bases. V lost 1 base, J lost 3 bases, and 24 bases stayed unmatched. Per the germline V gene, CDR1 is MRHNA and CDR2 is SNTAGT. The CDR3 has 22 residues. The CDR3 DNA reads TGTGCCAGCAGTGACTACTACTCGGGGGGCGCGGAGCGGGAGGCTCCGAAAGAGACCCAGTACTTC. It specifies CASSDYYSGGAEREAPKETQYF.

The chain recombines TRBV6-2 or TRBV6-3 with TRBJ2-7; possible D gene TRBD1, 6 bases. CDR1 MNHEY and CDR2 SVGEGT come from the germline V gene. The CDR3 is 15 residues long. Deletions cut 2 bases from V and 4 bases from J, with 15 bases between. The CDR3 sequence is CASSYTQGHRYEQYF. In nucleotides, the CDR3 is TGTGCCAGCAGTTACACGCAGGGACATCGGTACGAGCAGTACTTC.

The chain carries TRBV29-1 and TRBJ2-7; 8 nucleotides match TRBD2. The length of the CDR3 is 14 residues. The V gene end was trimmed by 4 bases and the J gene end by 7 bases; junction bases not matched to a gene: 12. From germline, CDR1 is SQVTM and CDR2 ANQGSEA. CDR3 DNA sequence: TGCAGCGTTGTGATTAGCGGGACCCTTGGGGAGCAGTACTTC. It is translated as CSVVISGTLGEQYF.

A few counts support this clonotype. The V call is TRBV20-1, the J call TRBJ2-7; D could derive from TRBD1 or TRBD2 (6 bases each). CDR3 size: 13 residues. V lost 7 bases, J lost 1 base, and 14 bases lay in between. Germline CDR1 DFQATT, CDR2 SNEGSKA (reference sequence). The CDR3 sequence is CSVEGGTSYEQYF. CDR3 nucleotides: TGCAGTGTCGAAGGGGGGACTTCCTACGAGCAGTACTTC.

The CDR3: CSVVRDRGPYEQYF. CDR3 sequence (DNA): TGCAGCGTTGTCCGGGACAGGGGCCCCTACGAGCAGTACTTC. This sequence joins TRBV29-1 and TRBJ2-7; 10 nucleotides match TRBD1. This CDR3 region has 14 residues. V lost 4 bases to trimming and J lost 2 bases; unmatched junction nucleotides: 5. Germline V gene lookup returns CDR1 SQVTM and CDR2 ANQGSEA.

The chain uses TRBV29-1 and TRBJ2-1; D may correspond to TRBD1 or TRBD2 (6 bases each). Trimming cost V 0 bases and J 0 bases, with 12 bases left between them. The CDR3 is made up of 16 amino acids. The V gene's germline CDR1 is SQVTM and CDR2 ANQGSEA. Here the CDR3 reads CSVEDYSGASYNEQFF. The CDR3 coding sequence is TGCAGCGTTGAAGATTATTCGGGGGCCTCCTACAATGAGCAGTTCTTC.

The CDR3 DNA is TGCAGCGTTGATATGGAAGGGGACGAGCAGTACTTC. Its translation is CSVDMEGDEQYF. The chain carries TRBV29-1 and TRBJ2-7; tentative D call: TRBD1 (5 bases). Germline V lookup: CDR1 SQVTM, CDR2 ANQGSEA. The CDR3 sequence is 12 residues long. V lost 3 bases to trimming and J lost 5 bases, with 11 bases between them.

This clonotype was picked up a small number of times. J is TRBJ1-1 and V is TRBV6-2 or TRBV6-3; D might be TRBD1 (6 bases). CDR1 is MNHEY and CDR2 is SVGEGT in the germline V gene. The CDR3 extends over 14 amino acids. The ends were cut back, 5 bases at V and 3 bases at J, with 13 bases in the middle. The DNA for the CDR3 is TGTGCCAGCAGTCTCACCACAGGGTACACTGAAGCTTTCTTT. Amino acid sequence: CASSLTTGYTEAFF.

This rearrangement joins TRBV7-2 to TRBJ2-3; 7 bases align to TRBD2. V lost 5 bases and J lost 4; bases outside the gene matches: 6. This CDR3 region has 14 residues. In germline, CDR1 is SGHTA, CDR2 FQGNSA. The CDR3 reads CASSQGGSPDTQYF. The CDR3 DNA reads TGTGCCAGCAGCCAGGGCGGGAGCCCAGATACGCAGTATTTT.

The sample holds a few counts of this clonotype. The chain is built from TRBV12-3 or TRBV12-4 and TRBJ2-1; D remains ambiguous. CDR3 size: 12 residues. V lost 3 bases to trimming and J lost 9 bases, with 9 bases between them. The CDR3 coding sequence is TGTGCCAGCAGTTTTAGGGTGGGTGAGCAGTTCTTC. Translated, it gives CASSFRVGEQFF.

This clonotype showed up many times. V and J are TRBV5-1 and TRBJ1-2; 8 bases line up with TRBD1. This CDR3 spans 14 amino acids. Per the germline V gene, CDR1 is SGHRS and CDR2 is YFSETQ. The ends lost 3 bases at V and 5 bases at J; junction bases unmatched: 6. CDR3 amino acids: CASSSGQGLYGYTF. CDR3 bases: TGCGCCAGCAGCTCAGGACAGGGATTATATGGCTACACCTTC. The full variable domain, rest sourced from reference TRBV5-1 and TRBJ1-2, is KAGVTQTPRYLIKTRGQQVTLSCSPISGHRSVSWYQQTPGQGLQFLFEYFSETQRNKGNFPGRFSGRQFSNSRSEMNVSTLELGDSALYLCASSSGQGLYGYTFGSGTRLTVV.

CDR3 sequence: CASTSGGGYQETQYF. The CDR3 nucleotides are TGTGCCAGCACCTCAGGGGGGGGGTACCAAGAGACCCAGTACTTC. The chain carries TRBV7-2 and TRBJ2-5; D tentatively fits TRBD1 or TRBD2 (7 bases each). This CDR3 spans 15 amino acids. Germline values: CDR1 SGHTA, CDR2 FQGNSA. V was pared by 7 bases and J by 0 bases, with 15 bases between.

The CDR3 region is CASRKSGTSGRDEQFF. The CDR3, as DNA: TGTGCCAGCAGAAAGTCCGGGACTAGCGGGAGGGATGAGCAGTTCTTC. This chain connects TRBV12-3 or TRBV12-4 to TRBJ2-1, with 16 positions matching TRBD2. The CDR3 extends over 16 amino acids. V dropped 6 bases and J dropped 8; count of bases not matched to a gene: 7.

This clonotype was counted between two and nine times. The chain uses TRBV20-1 and TRBJ2-3, with 10 bases lining up with TRBD2. V lost 2 bases and J lost 6; bases outside the gene matches: 11. Germline CDR1 DFQATT, CDR2 SNEGSKA (reference sequence). The CDR3 is 16 amino acids. The CDR3 nucleotides read TGCAGTGCTAGAACCCCGGGACTAGCGTCCTCTGATACGCAGTATTTT. This gives the protein CSARTPGLASSDTQYF.

The rearrangement joins TRBV27 to TRBJ2-3, with 9 bases lining up with TRBD2. Germline V gene data show CDR1 as MNHEY and CDR2 as SMNVEV (reference sequence). With V trimmed by 5 bases and J by 6 bases, 6 bases remained unmatched. The CDR3 sequence is 14 residues long. In DNA form, the CDR3 reads TGTGCCAGCAGTCGGCGGGAGGGGGCTGATACGCAGTATTTT. Translating gives CASSRREGADTQYF.

There are a few counts of this clonotype. The chain is built from TRBV6-2 or TRBV6-3 and TRBJ2-7; D is unresolved. CDR3 length: 12 amino acids. V dropped 2 bases and J dropped 4 bases, with 6 bases sitting between them. Germline lookup yields CDR1 MNHEY and CDR2 SVGEGT. The CDR3 spells CASSYISYEQYF. CDR3 bases: TGTGCCAGCAGTTACATCTCGTACGAGCAGTACTTC.

CDR3 sequence reads: CASSIDSRGEQYF. The CDR3 region has the DNA TGTGCCAGTAGTATAGACAGCAGGGGAGAGCAGTACTTC. This chain links TRBV19 with TRBJ2-7; the D gene is possibly TRBD1 (6 bases). This CDR3 is 13 amino acids long. V was trimmed by 0 bases and J by 7 bases, leaving 10 bases between them. CDR1 LNHDA and CDR2 SQIVND come from the germline V gene (reference sequence).

Only a few counts were recorded for this clonotype. The genes are TRBV12-3 or TRBV12-4 and TRBJ2-7; D is possibly TRBD1 (6 bases). The CDR3 is 13 amino acids. Trimming took 3 bases from V and 7 from J, leaving 13 bases between them. CDR3 residues: CASSFNTRGEQYF. The CDR3 region has the DNA TGTGCCAGCAGTTTTAACACAAGGGGGGAGCAGTACTTC.

This clonotype showed up many times. The rearrangement uses TRBV11-3 and TRBJ2-1, with 10 bases aligning to TRBD2. The CDR3 runs 16 residues. The V and J ends lost 2 bases and 7 bases, in that order; junction bases with no gene match: 8. CDR1 and CDR2 (germline): SGHNT, YENEEA. The CDR3 protein is CASSLRAGTSENEQFF. The CDR3 DNA reads as TGTGCCAGCAGCTTACGAGCCGGGACTAGCGAGAATGAGCAGTTCTTC.

In this sample, this clonotype turned up a few times. The chain links TRBV7-9 to TRBJ2-4; the match to TRBD1 covers 8 bases. Germline V gene data show CDR1 as SEHNR and CDR2 as FQNEAQ (reference sequence). V dropped 3 bases and J dropped 5; count of bases not matched to a gene: 6. CDR3 size: 15 residues. The CDR3 DNA follows: TGTGCCAGCAGCTTCGGTGACAGGGGCCAAAACATTCAGTACTTC. Translated: CASSFGDRGQNIQYF.

This clonotype was seen a few times. The chain carries TRBV5-1 and TRBJ2-5; D gene ambiguous. Germline CDR1 is SGHRS and CDR2 is YFSETQ. V was cut by 4 bases and J by 5 bases, with 12 bases left in between. The CDR3 length is 13 residues. The CDR3 is CASSPFDGETQYF. The CDR3 coding sequence is TGCGCCAGCAGCCCATTTGACGGGGAGACCCAGTACTTC.